These 28 T cell receptor beta chains originate from one sample sequenced in a study of T cell repertoires in cytomegalovirus infection. TCRdb redid the calling of the reads with MiXCR, one entry per CDR3 protein. Altogether about 310,000 distinct CDR3 sequences are present, roughly 16% being singletons, with the ten largest covering around 12%. The source material was PBMCs. These receptors were taken from a human donor in good health (CMV status not recorded). Some clones in this sample may be carry-over from other donors' samples.

This clonotype was seen repeatedly, ten times or more. This sequence joins TRBV7-2 and TRBJ1-4; D uncertain. Germline-derived CDR1 and CDR2 are SGHTA and FQGNSA. The CDR3 length is 16 residues. V was pared by 5 bases and J by 0 bases, with 13 bases between. The CDR3 coding sequence is TGTGCCAGCAGCATAAGGGCACCTCCAACTAATGAAAAACTGTTTTTT. Protein product: CASSIRAPPTNEKLFF.

This clonotype has more than one count but fewer than ten. CDR3 nucleotides: TGTGCCAGCAGCTCGGCGGGGGGCCCCACTGAAGCTTTCTTT. Encoded protein: CASSSAGGPTEAFF. The chain has TRBV11-3 and TRBJ1-1, with TRBD1 as a possible D gene (6 bases). The CDR3 loop spans 14 amino acids. V lost 4 bases and J lost 4, with 13 bases in between. CDR1 and CDR2 (germline): SGHNT, YENEEA. Combining the CDR3 with reference TRBV11-3 and TRBJ1-1 gives the whole variable domain EAGVVQSPRYKIIEKKQPVAFWCNPISGHNTLYWYLQNLGQGPELLIRYENEEAVDDSQLPKDRFSAERLKGVDSTLKIQPAELGDSAVYLCASSSAGGPTEAFFGQGTRLTVV.

This clonotype was seen a single time. Sequence at one end of the junction differs from germline and may be a read error. The gene calls are TRBV4-1 and TRBJ2-3, with a weak D call TRBD2 (5 bases). The CDR3 loop spans 13 amino acids. Germline CDR1 MGHRA, CDR2 YSYEKL. CDR3 region: CASSQDLGDTQSF. The CDR3 region has the DNA TGTGCCAGCAGCCAAGATTTGGGAGATACGCAGTCTTTT.

This clonotype appeared many times. V is TRBV7-3 and J is TRBJ1-1, with D tentatively TRBD1 (6 bases). Trimming took off 4 bases at V and 4 bases at J, with 10 bases between the two ends. Germline CDR1 SGHTA, CDR2 FQGTGA. The CDR3 sequence is 13 residues long. CDR3 coding DNA: TGTGCCAGCAGCTCCCGCAGGGGCACTGAAGCTTTCTTT. Encoded protein: CASSSRRGTEAFF. The full variable domain, with the rest looked up from reference TRBV7-3 and TRBJ1-1, is GAGVSQTPSNKVTEKGKYVELRCDPISGHTALYWYRQSLGQGPEFLIYFQGTGAADDSGLPNDRFFAVRPEGSVSTLKIQRTERGDSAVYLCASSSRRGTEAFFGQGTRLTVV.

This clonotype was counted between two and nine times. The V and J genes are TRBV12-3 or TRBV12-4 and TRBJ2-2, with 9 bases identical to TRBD1. This CDR3 has 14 amino acids. After removal of 6 bases from V and 10 bases from J, the junction contained 9 bases not matched to a gene. The CDR3: CASSLGQGQEELFF. The CDR3 DNA is TGTGCCAGCAGCCTCGGACAGGGGCAGGAGGAGCTGTTTTTT.

A few counts support this clonotype. V is TRBV2 and J is TRBJ1-4, with unresolved D. This CDR3 spans 14 amino acids. Germline V lookup: CDR1 SNHLY, CDR2 FYNNEI. Trimming shortened V by 2 bases and J by 5 bases, and 9 bases separated the two germline ends. The CDR3: CASSESGYNEKLFF. The DNA of the CDR3 is TGTGCCAGCAGTGAATCTGGGTACAATGAAAAACTGTTTTTT.

This chain joins TRBV20-1 and TRBJ1-2, with 10 bases that match TRBD1. The CDR3 extends over 14 amino acids. Germline assignment: CDR1 DFQATT and CDR2 SNEGSKA (reference sequence). J lost 3 bases, V lost 6 bases, and 7 bases had no gene match. In DNA form, the CDR3 reads TGCAGTGCCCGGGGACAGGGGAGTGACTATGGCTACACCTTC. Amino acids: CSARGQGSDYGYTF.

The J gene is TRBJ2-1, the V gene TRBV27; tentatively, D is TRBD2 (6 bases). In germline, CDR1 is MNHEY, CDR2 SMNVEV (reference sequence). The CDR3 extends over 14 amino acids. V lost 2 bases and J 5 bases, leaving 10 bases between the germline ends. In DNA, the CDR3 is TGTGCCAGCAGTTTAGCGGGGTCCGACAATGAGCAGTTCTTC. The encoded protein is CASSLAGSDNEQFF.

This chain connects TRBV6-6 to TRBJ1-5; tentative D call: TRBD1 (5 bases). This CDR3 is 14 amino acids long. Trimming cost V 6 bases and J 7 bases, with 16 bases left between them. Germline V gene sequence: CDR1 MNHNY, CDR2 SVGAGI (reference sequence). DNA of the CDR3: TGTGCCAGCAGGATGGGGGGGTCGGGGCAGCCCCAGCATTTT. It yields the protein CASRMGGSGQPQHF.

At least ten counts were recorded for this clonotype. The CDR3 nucleotides read TGTGCCAGCAGCCCCTCGGACAGGGCCTATGGCTACACCTTC. Translation gives CASSPSDRAYGYTF. The chain employs TRBV7-2 and TRBJ1-2; 8 bases fit TRBD1. Germline V lookup: CDR1 SGHTA, CDR2 FQGNSA. Unmatched junction bases numbered 6, after V lost 5 bases and J lost 4 bases. This CDR3 is 14 amino acids long. The whole variable domain, remainder taken from reference TRBV7-2 and TRBJ1-2, is GAGVSQSPSNKVTEKGKDVELRCDPISGHTALYWYRQSLGQGLEFLIYFQGNSAPDKSGLPSDRFSAERTGGSVSTLTIQRTQQEDSAVYLCASSPSDRAYGYTFGSGTRLTVV.

This clonotype has a count of ten or more. CDR3 residues: CASSLRGEGEAFF. In nucleotides, the CDR3 is TGTGCCAGCAGCTTAAGGGGAGAAGGTGAAGCTTTCTTT. The chain has TRBV7-6 and TRBJ1-1; a weak D match, TRBD1 (5 bases). CDR1 SGHVS and CDR2 FNYEAQ come from the germline V gene. V gave up 2 bases and J gave up 7 bases, with 11 bases separating them. The CDR3 spans 13 residues.

This clonotype was seen repeatedly, ten times or more. The DNA of the CDR3 is TGTGCCAGCAGCTTAAGGTCTAGCGGGGCCACAGATACGCAGTATTTT. Translated: CASSLRSSGATDTQYF. The chain joins TRBV11-2 to TRBJ2-3; 9 nucleotides match TRBD2. CDR1 and CDR2 (germline): SGHAT, FQNNGV. The junction had 5 bases not matched to a gene; V was cut back by 2 bases and J by 2 bases. This CDR3 comprises 16 residues.

This clonotype was picked up a small number of times. The chain employs TRBV12-3 or TRBV12-4 and TRBJ1-4; TRBD1 matches 7 bases. The CDR3 runs to 14 residues. The V segment lost 3 bases and the J segment 8 bases; nucleotides outside the gene matches: 6. The CDR3 reads CASSFRQGGEKLFF. The CDR3 DNA is TGTGCCAGCAGTTTCCGGCAGGGGGGCGAAAAACTGTTTTTT.

This clonotype was seen repeatedly, ten times or more. The CDR3 bases are TGTGCCACCAGCAGGGGACACCTAATGTACACCTTC. Its protein product is CATSRGHLMYTF. The rearrangement uses TRBV15 and TRBJ1-2; perhaps TRBD1 as D (6 bases). This CDR3 is built from 12 residues. From germline, CDR1 is LNHNV and CDR2 YYDKDF (reference sequence). The V end was cut by 3 bases, the J end by 11 bases, with 13 bases between.

The CDR3 loop reads CASRPSGDYNEQFF. CDR3 in DNA: TGTGCCAGCAGACCCAGCGGCGACTACAATGAGCAGTTCTTC. This chain connects TRBV28 to TRBJ2-1; possibly TRBD2 for D (5 bases). CDR3 length equals 14 residues. The V end was cut by 6 bases, the J end by 3 bases, with 12 bases between. The germline V gene has CDR1 MDHEN and CDR2 SYDVKM.

This clonotype was recorded at least ten times. The rearrangement uses TRBV7-8 and TRBJ2-7; tentatively, D is TRBD2 (6 bases). V was clipped by 1 base and J by 8 bases, with 9 bases between them. The CDR3 totals 12 residues. CDR1 SGHVS and CDR2 FQNEAQ come from the germline V gene. The CDR3 nucleotides are TGTGCCAGCAGCTTAGTCCGGGGGAAGCAGTACTTC. This codes for CASSLVRGKQYF.

This clonotype was seen a few times. The chain combines TRBV25-1 with TRBJ2-7; 10 bases agree with TRBD1. This CDR3 has 14 amino acids. Unmatched junction bases numbered 3, after V lost 3 bases and J lost 4 bases. Germline V gene sequence: CDR1 MGHDK, CDR2 SYGVNS. The CDR3 region has the DNA TGTGCCAGCAGTGAGGGACAGGGGATATACGAGCAGTACTTC. The encoded protein is CASSEGQGIYEQYF.

V usage is TRBV6-1 and J usage is TRBJ1-1; the D is unclear. Deletions cut 6 bases from V and 1 base from J, with 12 bases between. Germline assignment: CDR1 MNHNS and CDR2 SASEGT. The CDR3 totals 14 residues. The CDR3 DNA reads as TGTGCCAGCAGCCCGGGCCGGGAGAACACTGAAGCTTTCTTT. The encoded protein is CASSPGRENTEAFF.

This clonotype was seen a few times. This chain uses TRBV29-1 with TRBJ2-3; D assignment may be TRBD1 or TRBD2 (6 bases each). Trimming cost V 5 bases and J 5 bases, with 17 bases left between them. CDR3 length: 14 residues. Germline CDR1 reads SQVTM; CDR2 reads ANQGSEA. This chain's CDR3 is CSVSRGENIDTQYF. The CDR3 DNA reads TGCAGCGTTTCGAGGGGGGAAAATATAGATACGCAGTATTTT.

This clonotype showed up just a few times. The V call is TRBV11-2, the J call TRBJ1-2; a weak D match, TRBD1 (5 bases). Looked up from germline, CDR1 is SGHAT and CDR2 is FQNNGV. V dropped 6 bases and J dropped 5 bases, with 19 bases sitting between them. The CDR3 is made up of 15 amino acids. The CDR3 bases are TGTGCCAGCAGTTCGGTGGGGGAAGAATGGTATGGCTACACCTTC. Its protein product is CASSSVGEEWYGYTF.

The chain uses TRBV10-3 and TRBJ2-1; D could derive from TRBD1 or TRBD2 (5 bases each). CDR1 and CDR2 (germline): ENHRY, SYGVKD. Trimming removed 2 bases from V and 1 base from J, with 9 bases in between. The CDR3 has 15 amino acids. The CDR3 DNA is TGTGCCATCAGTGAGAGGTGGGGGTCCTACAATGAGCAGTTCTTC. Translated: CAISERWGSYNEQFF.

The V call is TRBV28, the J call TRBJ2-3, with TRBD2 matching over 11 bases. Losses at the gene ends were 5 bases for V and 4 bases for J; bases not matched to a gene: 5. In germline, CDR1 is MDHEN, CDR2 SYDVKM. This CDR3 has 15 amino acids. The CDR3 here is CASSPQLAGADTQYF. In DNA, the CDR3 is TGTGCCAGCAGTCCGCAACTAGCGGGAGCAGATACGCAGTATTTT.

This clonotype appeared many times. CDR3 sequence (DNA): TGTGCCAGCAGTTTGGCTAGTATGTACAATGAGCAGTTCTTC. Encoded protein: CASSLASMYNEQFF. This rearrangement joins TRBV12-3 or TRBV12-4 to TRBJ2-1; D remains unclear. The germline V and J ends were trimmed by 3 bases and 4 bases, with 10 bases remaining between them. The CDR3 runs 14 residues.

The sample holds a few counts of this clonotype. The V and J genes are TRBV7-2 and TRBJ2-7; either TRBD1 or TRBD2 may supply D (8 bases each). Germline values: CDR1 SGHTA, CDR2 FQGNSA. V gave up 4 bases and J gave up 3 bases, with 19 bases separating them. This CDR3 is built from 16 residues. The CDR3 bases are TGTGCCAGCAGCTCTCGGCGGGGGGACAGGTACTACGAGCAGTACTTC. Translated: CASSSRRGDRYYEQYF.

This clonotype has only a few counts. The chain couples TRBV12-3 or TRBV12-4 to TRBJ2-3; D ambiguous. V was trimmed by 3 bases and J by 4 bases, leaving 8 bases between them. The CDR3 is 13 residues long. For the CDR3, the DNA is TGTGCCAGCAGTTTTGATTGGGCAGATACGCAGTATTTT. Amino acid sequence: CASSFDWADTQYF.

The chain combines TRBV19 with TRBJ2-2, with 9 bases lining up with TRBD1. Unmatched junction bases numbered 6, after V lost 8 bases and J lost 5 bases. The CDR3 spans 14 residues. Per germline, CDR1 LNHDA and CDR2 SQIVND (reference sequence). The CDR3 loop is CASHLQGATGELFF. In DNA form, the CDR3 reads TGTGCCAGTCACCTACAGGGGGCGACCGGGGAGCTGTTTTTT.

This clonotype was seen repeatedly, ten times or more. The chain uses TRBV6-6 and TRBJ2-1; TRBD2 aligns across 14 bases. Germline V gene sequence: CDR1 MNHNY, CDR2 SVGAGI (reference sequence). CDR3 length equals 16 residues. V lost 6 bases and J lost 4; bases outside the gene matches: 5. CDR3 sequence reads: CASRDGTSGGYNEQFF. The CDR3 bases are TGTGCCAGCAGGGACGGGACTAGCGGGGGTTACAATGAGCAGTTCTTC.

The gene calls are TRBV12-5 and TRBJ1-5; D not certain. V was cut by 5 bases and J by 4 bases, with 9 bases left in between. CDR1 is LGHNT, CDR2 FRNRAP, per germline. The CDR3 loop spans 13 amino acids. CDR3 coding DNA: TGTGCTAGTGGTAACGACCGTAATCAGCCCCAGCATTTT. Encoded protein: CASGNDRNQPQHF.